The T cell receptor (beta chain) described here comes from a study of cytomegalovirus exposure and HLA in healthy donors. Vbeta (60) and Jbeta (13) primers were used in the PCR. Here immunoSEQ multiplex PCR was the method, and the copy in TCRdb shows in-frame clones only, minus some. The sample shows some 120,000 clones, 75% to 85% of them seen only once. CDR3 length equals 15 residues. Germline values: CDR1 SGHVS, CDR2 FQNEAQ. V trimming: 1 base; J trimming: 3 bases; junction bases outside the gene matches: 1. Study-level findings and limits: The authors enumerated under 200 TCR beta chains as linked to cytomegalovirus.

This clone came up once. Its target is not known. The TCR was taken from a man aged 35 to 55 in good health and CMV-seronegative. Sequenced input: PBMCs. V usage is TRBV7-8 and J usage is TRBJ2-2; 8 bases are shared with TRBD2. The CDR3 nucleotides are TGTGCCAGCAGCTTAGTGCGGGAGGACACCGGGGAGCTGTTTTTT. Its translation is CASSLVREDTGELFF.